Listed below are T cell receptor beta chains from one sample, sequenced in a study of T cells in Graves' hyperthyroidism and ophthalmopathy. TCRdb fed the multiplex PCR reads into MiXCR, producing one record per CDR3 protein. The data show approximately 700,000 distinct CDR3 sequences, with about 45% seen just once and roughly 6.5% held by the top ten. The specimen sequenced was peripheral blood or thyroid tissue (not recorded which). The source is an adult man with Graves' disease, either hyperthyroidism or ophthalmopathy (not recorded which). Each CDR3 is given with its conserved first and last residue. D genes are given only for firm matches. Clone size is stated in some rows and not others, as once, few, many or a class when expanded.

cdr3_aa	cdr3_nt	clone_size	v_call	d_call	j_call	cdr3_length
CASSLQGVRSYEQYF	TGTGCTAGCAGCTTACAGGGGGTCCGCTCCTACGAGCAGTACTTC	NA	TRBV7-7	TRBD1	TRBJ2-7	15
CASSSGWGKETQYF	TGTGCCAGCAGCTCCGGCTGGGGGAAGGAGACCCAGTACTTC	NA	TRBV7-2	NA	TRBJ2-5	14
CAISAEWPSHYGYTF	TGTGCCATCAGTGCGGAATGGCCGTCGCACTATGGCTACACCTTC	NA	TRBV10-3	NA	TRBJ1-2	15
CATPRTSDQPQHF	TGTGCCACCCCTCGGACATCGGATCAGCCCCAGCATTTT	NA	TRBV19	NA	TRBJ1-5	13
CSVQGMGRGEKLFF	TGCAGCGTTCAGGGGATGGGGAGGGGTGAAAAACTGTTTTTT	NA	TRBV29-1	NA	TRBJ1-4	14
CSASWSREGGQPQHF	TGCAGTGCTAGTTGGTCCAGGGAAGGCGGACAGCCCCAGCATTTT	few	TRBV20-1	NA	TRBJ1-5	15
CATSDLLKPPEAVGYQPKHF	TGTGCCACCAGTGATTTGCTTAAGCCACCGGAGGCGGTGGGGTATCAGCCCAAGCATTTT	NA	TRBV24-1	NA	TRBJ1-5	20
CASSLDVGGRSPLHF	TGTGCCAGCAGCTTAGACGTGGGGGGTCGATCACCCCTCCACTTT	NA	TRBV7-2	NA	TRBJ1-6	15
CSALTGVHGYTF	TGCAGTGCTCTGACAGGGGTGCATGGCTACACCTTC	many	TRBV20-1	TRBD1	TRBJ1-2	12
CASREGWNTEAFF	TGCGCCAGCAGGGAGGGTTGGAACACTGAAGCTTTCTTT	NA	TRBV5-1	NA	TRBJ1-1	13
CASSDARGGTAGFYEQYF	TGTGCCAGCAGCGATGCCCGGGGAGGTACAGCGGGATTTTACGAGCAGTACTTC	few	TRBV7-9	TRBD2	TRBJ2-7	18
CASSYSPGQDLYEQYF	TGTGCCAGCAGTTACTCTCCGGGACAGGACCTCTACGAGCAGTACTTC	NA	TRBV7-9	TRBD1	TRBJ2-7	16
CASSLQLIDEKLFF	TGTGCCAGCAGTCTACAGTTGATAGATGAAAAACTGTTTTTT	NA	TRBV10-1	NA	TRBJ1-4	14
CASSLKGTGGTGELFF	TGTGCCAGCAGCTTAAAGGGGACAGGGGGCACCGGGGAGCTGTTTTTT	NA	TRBV7-3	TRBD1	TRBJ2-2	16
CASVPGQNTEAFF	TGTGCCAGCGTCCCCGGACAGAACACTGAAGCTTTCTTT	NA	TRBV25-1	NA	TRBJ1-1	13
CSAGGQGSYGYTF	TGCAGTGCAGGGGGCCAGGGGTCCTATGGCTACACCTTC	few	TRBV20-1	TRBD1	TRBJ1-2	13
CASSLLVSTPSGANVLTF	TGTGCCAGCAGCTTACTTGTGTCAACCCCCTCTGGGGCCAACGTCCTGACTTTC	many	TRBV7-2	NA	TRBJ2-6	18
CASSGGTGSGGYTF	TGTGCCAGCAGCGGGGGGACAGGGAGCGGTGGCTACACCTTC	few	TRBV6-5	TRBD1	TRBJ1-2	14
CASSEQVNYGYTF	TGTGCCAGCAGCGAACAGGTGAACTATGGCTACACCTTC	NA	TRBV25-1	NA	TRBJ1-2	13
CASSPTSGAPHEQYF	TGTGCCAGCAGCCCCACGAGCGGGGCCCCCCACGAGCAGTACTTC	NA	TRBV7-9	TRBD2	TRBJ2-7	15
CASSQGRSFLYF	TGTGCCAGCAGCCAAGGGCGAAGTTTTCTCTACTTC	once	TRBV14	NA	TRBJ2-5	12
CASSPRLAGVYEQYF	TGTGCCAGCAGCCCAAGACTAGCGGGAGTTTACGAGCAGTACTTC	few	TRBV7-9	TRBD2	TRBJ2-7	15
CASSFGAGSNEKLFF	TGCGCCAGCAGCTTTGGAGCCGGTAGTAATGAAAAACTGTTTTTT	few	TRBV5-1	NA	TRBJ1-4	15
CATSRDPWGRPGGGANVLTF	TGTGCCACCAGCAGAGATCCCTGGGGGCGTCCGGGAGGAGGGGCCAACGTCCTGACTTTC	many	TRBV15	NA	TRBJ2-6	20
CASSPRGTGVGYSGANVLTF	TGTGCCAGCAGCCCCAGAGGAACAGGGGTGGGCTATTCTGGGGCCAACGTCCTGACTTTC	NA	TRBV7-9	TRBD1	TRBJ2-6	20
CASSLGAGKSDEQYF	TGTGCCAGCAGCTTAGGGGCAGGGAAGAGCGACGAGCAGTACTTC	NA	TRBV7-2	NA	TRBJ2-7	15
CASSQSGPYNEQFF	TGTGCCAGCTCCCAGAGCGGGCCATACAATGAGCAGTTCTTC	NA	TRBV7-8	NA	TRBJ2-1	14
CASSPLAGGPNTGELFF	TGTGCCAGCAGCCCACTAGCGGGGGGCCCGAACACCGGGGAGCTGTTTTTT	few	TRBV7-6	TRBD2	TRBJ2-2	17
CASSLRGDNEQYF	TGTGCCAGCAGCCTACGGGGGGACAACGAGCAGTACTTC	NA	TRBV7-2	NA	TRBJ2-7	13
CASSLVATQETQYF	TGTGCCAGCAGTTTGGTAGCGACTCAGGAGACCCAGTACTTC	NA	TRBV7-9	NA	TRBJ2-5	14
CSALAGTSGRYEQYF	TGCAGTGCCCTGGCCGGGACTAGCGGGAGATACGAGCAGTACTTC	few	TRBV20-1	TRBD2	TRBJ2-7	15
CATSGYNLDRGFWYGYTF	TGTGCCACCAGCGGATATAACTTGGACAGGGGTTTTTGGTATGGCTACACCTTC	once	TRBV15	TRBD1	TRBJ1-2	18
CASKTGATNEKLFF	TGCGCCAGCAAGACGGGAGCAACTAATGAAAAACTGTTTTTT	once	TRBV12-3/TRBV12-4	NA	TRBJ1-4	14
CSAPMKKETQYF	TGCAGTGCTCCTATGAAAAAAGAGACCCAGTACTTC	NA	TRBV20-1	NA	TRBJ2-5	12
CASSLGAHSPLHF	TGTGCCAGCAGCCTAGGGGCACATTCACCCCTCCACTTT	few	TRBV27	NA	TRBJ1-6	13
CASSLTGGQDEQYF	TGTGCCAGCAGCTTAACCGGCGGACAAGACGAGCAGTACTTC	many	TRBV7-3	NA	TRBJ2-7	14
CSVDTTGTNTEAFF	TGCAGCGTTGATACGACAGGGACGAACACTGAAGCTTTCTTT	many	TRBV29-1	TRBD1	TRBJ1-1	14
CASRVLGQTNTEAFF	TGTGCCAGCAGGGTATTGGGACAGACGAACACTGAAGCTTTCTTT	NA	TRBV2	TRBD1	TRBJ1-1	15